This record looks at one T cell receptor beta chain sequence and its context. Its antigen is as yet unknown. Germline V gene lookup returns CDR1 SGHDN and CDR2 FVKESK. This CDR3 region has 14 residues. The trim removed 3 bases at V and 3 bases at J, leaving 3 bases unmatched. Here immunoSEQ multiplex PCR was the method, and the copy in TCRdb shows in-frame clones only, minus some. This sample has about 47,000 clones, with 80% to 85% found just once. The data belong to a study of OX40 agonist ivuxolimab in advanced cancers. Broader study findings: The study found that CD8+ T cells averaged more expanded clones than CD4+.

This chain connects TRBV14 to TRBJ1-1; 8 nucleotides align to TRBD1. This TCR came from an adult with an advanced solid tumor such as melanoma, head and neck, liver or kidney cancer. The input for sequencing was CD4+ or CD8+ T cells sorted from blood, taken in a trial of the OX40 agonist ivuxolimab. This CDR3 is CASSHRGLDTEAFF. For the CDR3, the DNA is TGTGCCAGCAGCCACAGGGGGCTGGACACTGAAGCTTTCTTT.